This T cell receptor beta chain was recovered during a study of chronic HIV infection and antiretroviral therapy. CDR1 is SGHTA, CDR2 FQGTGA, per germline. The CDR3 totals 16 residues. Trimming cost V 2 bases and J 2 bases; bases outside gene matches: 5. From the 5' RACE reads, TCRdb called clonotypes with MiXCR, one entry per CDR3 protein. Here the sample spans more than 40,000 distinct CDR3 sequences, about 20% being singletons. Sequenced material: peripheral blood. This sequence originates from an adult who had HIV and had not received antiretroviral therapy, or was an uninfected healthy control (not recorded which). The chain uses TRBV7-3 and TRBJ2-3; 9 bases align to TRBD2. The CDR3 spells CASSLDSGSFTDTQYF. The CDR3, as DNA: TGTGCCAGCAGCTTAGATAGCGGGAGTTTCACAGATACGCAGTATTTT.